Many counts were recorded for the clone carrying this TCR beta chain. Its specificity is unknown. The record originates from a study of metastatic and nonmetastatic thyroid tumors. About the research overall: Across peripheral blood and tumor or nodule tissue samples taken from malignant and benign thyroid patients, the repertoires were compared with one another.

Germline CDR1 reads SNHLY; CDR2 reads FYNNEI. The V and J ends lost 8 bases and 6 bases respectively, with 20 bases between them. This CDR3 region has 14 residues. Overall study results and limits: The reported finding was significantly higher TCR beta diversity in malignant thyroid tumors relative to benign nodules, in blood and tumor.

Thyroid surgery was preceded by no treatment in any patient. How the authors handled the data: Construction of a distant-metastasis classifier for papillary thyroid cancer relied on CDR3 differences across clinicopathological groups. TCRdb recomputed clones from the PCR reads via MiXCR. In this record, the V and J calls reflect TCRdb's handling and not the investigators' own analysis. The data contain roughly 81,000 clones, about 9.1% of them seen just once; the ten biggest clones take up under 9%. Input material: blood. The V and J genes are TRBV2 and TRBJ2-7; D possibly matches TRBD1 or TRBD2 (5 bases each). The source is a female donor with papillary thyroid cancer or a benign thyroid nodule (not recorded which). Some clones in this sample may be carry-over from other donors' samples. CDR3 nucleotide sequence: TGTGCCAGCCTTGGGGACGCACCAATTACCGAGCAGTACTTC. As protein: CASLGDAPITEQYF.